This note documents a single T cell receptor beta chain sequence. Its antigen is currently unknown. The genes are named according to mouse. The sequence runs out 1 residue before the end of the CDR3; the remainder is reconstructed from the germline J gene. The data belong to a study of tissue T cells after allogeneic stem cell transplantation. Whole-study results and caveats: Within patients, tissue anatomy strongly shaped TCR repertoire composition. Across patients, clones rarely overlapped, yet motif clusters were shared tissue-specifically.

Method: immunoSEQ multiplex PCR; TCRdb's copy keeps in-frame clones and lacks some. The table shows roughly 5,300 clones, with roughly 56% occurring only once. Stated time point: mouse harvest day 7 after allogeneic transplant. Mouse grafts combined 10^7 T-cell-depleted bone marrow cells with 10^6 splenic CD5+ T cells. This mouse GVHD model was MHC-mismatched B6 to BALB/c, profiled day 7 or 14. Germline V CDR1 and CDR2: KGHPV, FQNQEV (reference sequence). The CDR3 totals 15 residues. V gave up 3 bases and J gave up 0 bases, with 6 bases separating them. The sequenced sample was gut tissue. This TCR derives from a female BALB/c mouse given C57BL/6 T cells with graft-versus-host disease after an allogeneic hematopoietic cell transplant. The rearrangement links TRBV26 to TRBJ1-6, with unresolved D. TRBJ1-6 is identified as an open reading frame with a role that is uncertain. CDR3 DNA, as far as it was read: TGTGCCAGCAGTCTCGCAGATTCCTATAATTCGCCCCTCTAC. Residues: CASSLADSYNSPLY. The full CDR3 reads CASSLADSYNSPLYF.